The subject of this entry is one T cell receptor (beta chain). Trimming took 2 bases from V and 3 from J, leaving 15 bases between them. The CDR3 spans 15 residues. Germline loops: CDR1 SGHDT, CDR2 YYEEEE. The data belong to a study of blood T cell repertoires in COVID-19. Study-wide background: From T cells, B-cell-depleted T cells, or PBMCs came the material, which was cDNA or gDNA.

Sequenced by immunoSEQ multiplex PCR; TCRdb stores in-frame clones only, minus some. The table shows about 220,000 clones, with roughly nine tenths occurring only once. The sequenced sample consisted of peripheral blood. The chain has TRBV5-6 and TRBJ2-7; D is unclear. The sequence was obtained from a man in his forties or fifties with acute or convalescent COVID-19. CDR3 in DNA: TGTGCCAGCAGCTTCGATCCCGGTTACGGCTACGAGCAGTACTTC. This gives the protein CASSFDPGYGYEQYF. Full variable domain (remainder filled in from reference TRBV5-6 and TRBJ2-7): DAGVTQSPTHLIKTRGQQVTLRCSPKSGHDTVSWYQQALGQGPQFIFQYYEEEERQRGNFPDRFSGHQFPNYSSELNVNALLLGDSALYLCASSFDPGYGYEQYFGPGTRLTVT.